What follows are 16 T cell receptor beta chains derived from one specimen sequenced in a study of blood T cell repertoires in COVID-19. TCRdb's table, derived via immunoSEQ multiplex PCR, lists solely in-frame clones and lacks some. The sample holds 200,000 to 250,000 clones, around 80% seen once. Specimen: peripheral blood. Receptors were obtained from a woman aged 80 or over with acute or convalescent COVID-19.

V is TRBV6-1 and J is TRBJ1-3; perhaps TRBD1 as D (6 bases). Deletions cut 2 bases from V and 5 bases from J, with 13 bases between. This CDR3 has 15 amino acids. Germline CDR1 and CDR2: MNHNS and SASEGT. The CDR3 nucleotides read TGTGCCAGCAGTGAACAGGGAGACAGGCGAAACACCATATATTTT. As protein: CASSEQGDRRNTIYF.

The J gene is TRBJ1-1, the V gene TRBV6-5, with D unclear. The CDR3 covers 15 residues. V lost 5 bases and J lost 1, with 14 bases in between. Germline CDR1 MNHEY, CDR2 SVGAGI. The CDR3 reads CASSPPGFPNTEAFF. The DNA of the CDR3 is TGTGCCAGCAGTCCACCGGGATTCCCGAACACTGAAGCTTTCTTT.

The CDR3 DNA is TGCGCCAGCAGCTTGGTTTCGGACATCGGCGACAATGAGCAGTTCTTC. This encodes CASSLVSDIGDNEQFF. The genes are TRBV5-1 and TRBJ2-1; TRBD1 is a possible D gene (5 bases). Germline CDR1 SGHRS, CDR2 YFSETQ. V lost 0 bases and J 5 bases, leaving 15 bases between the germline ends. The length of the CDR3 is 16 residues.

Written as DNA, the CDR3 is TGCGCCAGCAGAGGTCAGGGTATCACTGAAGCTTTCTTT. The encoded protein is CASRGQGITEAFF. This sequence joins TRBV5-1 and TRBJ1-1, with D tentatively TRBD1 (5 bases). The CDR3 is 13 residues long. CDR1 and CDR2 from the germline V gene are SGHRS and YFSETQ. V was trimmed by 5 bases and J by 4 bases, leaving 12 bases between them.

The chain carries TRBV7-3 and TRBJ2-3; possibly TRBD1 for D (7 bases). Germline lookup yields CDR1 SGHTA and CDR2 FQGTGA. The CDR3 spans 15 residues. Deletions cut 0 bases from V and 5 bases from J, with 12 bases between. The CDR3 sequence: CASSLTAQGGDTQYF. Here the CDR3 DNA reads TGTGCCAGCAGCTTAACGGCGCAGGGGGGAGATACGCAGTATTTT.

The V call is TRBV6-4, the J call TRBJ2-1; 13 bases fit TRBD2. CDR1 and CDR2 (germline): MRHNA, SNTAGT. This CDR3 region has 15 residues. The V segment lost 6 bases and the J segment 5 bases; nucleotides outside the gene matches: 4. Here the CDR3 DNA reads TGTGCCAGCAGCAAAGGGACTAGCGGGGACAATGAGCAGTTCTTC. It translates to CASSKGTSGDNEQFF.

V gene TRBV5-4 combines with J gene TRBJ2-2, with D hard to call. In germline, CDR1 is SGHNT, CDR2 YYREEE (reference sequence). This CDR3 is 17 amino acids long. Deletions cut 0 bases from V and 0 bases from J, with 12 bases between. CDR3 in DNA: TGTGCCAGCAGCTTGGCGTTTGGGCCAACGAACACCGGGGAGCTGTTTTTT. Protein sequence: CASSLAFGPTNTGELFF.

There are a few counts of this clone. The chain has TRBV5-5 and TRBJ1-2; 8 bases are shared with TRBD1. Per germline, CDR1 SGHKS and CDR2 YYEKEE (reference sequence). V lost 4 bases, J lost 2 bases, and 7 bases stayed unmatched. The CDR3 is made up of 15 amino acids. The CDR3 nucleotides are TGTGCCAGCAGCAAAGGGACAGGCTCGAACTATGGCTACACCTTC. It specifies CASSKGTGSNYGYTF.

This chain uses TRBV5-6 with TRBJ1-5; 9 nucleotides line up with TRBD1. Germline V gene sequence: CDR1 SGHDT, CDR2 YYEEEE. CDR3 length: 14 residues. V gave up 0 bases and J gave up 7 bases; unmatched junction bases: 2. The CDR3 protein is CASSLGTGAQPQHF. The CDR3 DNA reads as TGTGCCAGCAGCTTGGGGACAGGGGCCCAGCCCCAGCATTTT.

This clone was recorded only once. V is TRBV19 and J is TRBJ2-3; D is possibly TRBD2 (5 bases). Trimming shortened V by 7 bases and J by 3 bases, and 23 bases separated the two germline ends. CDR3 size: 17 residues. Germline CDR1 is LNHDA and CDR2 is SQIVND (reference sequence). CDR3 coding DNA: TGTGCCAGTACCAGTCCCTTCGGGGAGATTGGGACAGATACGCAGTATTTT. Its protein product is CASTSPFGEIGTDTQYF.

The chain has TRBV2 and TRBJ1-5, with 10 positions matching TRBD1. Germline assignment: CDR1 SNHLY and CDR2 FYNNEI. The CDR3 covers 14 residues. J was trimmed by 7 bases and V by 4 bases; bases with no gene match: 4. The CDR3 coding sequence is TGTGCCAGCAGTGTGGACAGGGGGTCCCAGCCCCAGCATTTT. Protein product: CASSVDRGSQPQHF.

A few counts support this clone. J is TRBJ2-7 and V is TRBV7-9; 8 bases fit TRBD1. The CDR3 is 13 amino acids. CDR1 SEHNR and CDR2 FQNEAQ come from the germline V gene (reference sequence). The trim removed 7 bases at V and 3 bases at J, leaving 5 bases unmatched. CDR3 protein: CASTDRGGYEQYF. CDR3 DNA: TGTGCCAGCACCGACAGGGGAGGCTACGAGCAGTACTTC.

V is TRBV6-6 and J is TRBJ2-1; TRBD2 agrees at 7 bases. V shed 8 bases and J 7 bases; nucleotides not matched to a gene: 11. CDR1 is MNHNY and CDR2 is SVGAGI in the germline V gene (reference sequence). CDR3 length: 14 residues. CDR3 sequence: CASGAGGSSNEQFF. CDR3 DNA: TGTGCCAGCGGCGCTGGCGGGAGTTCGAATGAGCAGTTCTTC.

This clone is a singleton in its sample. J is TRBJ1-2 and V is TRBV6-6, with 8 bases fitting TRBD1. The V and J ends lost 5 bases and 5 bases, in that order; junction bases with no gene match: 19. The CDR3 length is 18 residues. Germline V lookup: CDR1 MNHNY, CDR2 SVGAGI (reference sequence). The CDR3: CASSPHSPGGTGEYGYTF. The CDR3 DNA reads TGTGCCAGCAGTCCCCACTCCCCCGGGGGGACAGGAGAGTATGGCTACACCTTC.

Written as DNA, the CDR3 is TGTGCCAGCAGCTCACCCGCGGAATACAGGGGGCCGGCAGATACGCAGTATTTT. Residues: CASSSPAEYRGPADTQYF. This chain joins TRBV7-2 and TRBJ2-3, with TRBD1 matching 9 bases. With 4 bases clipped from V and 4 bases from J, the junction kept 15 bases outside the gene matches. From germline, CDR1 is SGHTA and CDR2 FQGNSA. The CDR3 consists of 18 residues.

The rearrangement joins TRBV4-3 to TRBJ2-1; maybe TRBD2 (5 bases). The V and J ends lost 2 bases and 6 bases respectively, with 11 bases between them. This CDR3 has 14 residues. Per germline, CDR1 LGHNA and CDR2 YSLEER. CDR3 DNA: TGCGCCAGCAGCCAAACTAGGGATTTCAATGAGCAGTTCTTC. Translating it yields CASSQTRDFNEQFF.